Listed here are 21 T cell receptor beta chains from one sample, sequenced in a study of T cell changes during pregnancy in multiple sclerosis. Sequencing used immunoSEQ multiplex PCR; TCRdb keeps in-frame clones, though not all of them. The sample records roughly 100,000 clones, less than 95% being singletons. The sample here was peripheral blood, taken before pregnancy. These receptor sequences come from a female donor with multiple sclerosis, enrolled in a pregnancy study.

The rearrangement uses TRBV9 and TRBJ2-1; TRBD2 matches at 8 bases. CDR1 SGDLS and CDR2 YYNGEE come from the germline V gene. CDR3 size: 16 residues. V lost 5 bases and J lost 5; bases outside the gene matches: 12. Here the CDR3 reads CASSPFTSGINNEQFF. The CDR3 nucleotides read TGTGCCAGCAGTCCTTTCACTAGCGGTATAAACAATGAGCAGTTCTTC.

J is TRBJ2-7 and V is TRBV7-2; maybe TRBD2 (5 bases). The CDR3 is made up of 17 amino acids. Germline CDR1 is SGHTA and CDR2 is FQGNSA. The V end lost 3 bases, the J end lost 0 bases, and 18 bases lay between the germline ends. CDR3 in DNA: TGTGCCAGCAGCTTGTGGCCGGTGACTATGAGCTCCTACGAGCAGTACTTC. Encoded protein: CASSLWPVTMSSYEQYF.

A single count supports this clone. The chain is built from TRBV10-3 and TRBJ2-3; maybe TRBD2 (5 bases). From germline, CDR1 is ENHRY and CDR2 SYGVKD. This CDR3 has 14 amino acids. The ends were cut back, 3 bases at V and 6 bases at J, with 13 bases in the middle. For the CDR3, the DNA is TGTGCCATCAGTGATAACTACGAGGGCGATACGCAGTATTTT. Protein: CAISDNYEGDTQYF.

The chain employs TRBV10-3 and TRBJ2-6; D is undetermined. Per the germline V gene, CDR1 is ENHRY and CDR2 is SYGVKD. The CDR3 sequence is 12 residues long. The V end was cut by 10 bases, the J end by 4 bases, with 8 bases between. The CDR3 here is CATETGANVLTF. As DNA, the CDR3 is TGTGCCACCGAGACAGGGGCCAACGTCCTGACTTTC.

The chain couples TRBV7-3 to TRBJ2-1; 10 nucleotides match TRBD2. The CDR3 runs 15 residues. Germline V gene sequence: CDR1 SGHTA, CDR2 FQGTGA. V trimming: 5 bases; J trimming: 4 bases; junction bases outside the gene matches: 5. As DNA, the CDR3 is TGTGCCAGCAGCATACAGCGGGGGGGATACAATGAGCAGTTCTTC. It translates to CASSIQRGGYNEQFF.

J is TRBJ2-7 and V is TRBV7-2, with D unresolved. The ends were cut back, 1 base at V and 6 bases at J, with 19 bases in the middle. The CDR3 length is 16 residues. Germline V lookup: CDR1 SGHTA, CDR2 FQGNSA. The CDR3 reads CASSLVPRTRFGEQYF. CDR3 DNA: TGTGCCAGCAGCTTAGTCCCCCGAACCAGATTTGGCGAGCAGTACTTC.

The V call is TRBV5-4, the J call TRBJ2-2; no reliable D call. V was shortened by 4 bases and J by 5 bases, with 9 bases between the two germline ends. This CDR3 is 13 amino acids long. Germline values: CDR1 SGHNT, CDR2 YYREEE (reference sequence). This chain's CDR3 is CASSIVGTGELFF. CDR3 DNA: TGTGCCAGCAGCATAGTTGGTACCGGGGAGCTGTTTTTT.

This clone was seen once. V is TRBV9 and J is TRBJ2-3; possibly TRBD2 for D (6 bases). CDR1 and CDR2 from the germline V gene are SGDLS and YYNGEE. Trimming removed 0 bases from V and 5 bases from J, with 13 bases in between. The CDR3 spans 15 residues. The CDR3 loop is CASSVGLAGQDTQYF. The CDR3 region has the DNA TGTGCCAGCAGCGTAGGGTTGGCGGGGCAAGATACGCAGTATTTT.

This chain links TRBV4-2 with TRBJ2-6; tentative D call: TRBD1 (6 bases). CDR3 length: 17 residues. Deletions cut 4 bases from V and 1 base from J, with 14 bases between. CDR1 is LGHNA, CDR2 YNFKEQ, per germline. The CDR3 bases are TGTGCCAGCAGCCCGAGTTTCGGACAGTCTGGGGCCAACGTCCTGACTTTC. This sequence encodes CASSPSFGQSGANVLTF.

V is TRBV30 and J is TRBJ2-1; TRBD2 aligns across 7 bases. This CDR3 contains 15 residues. CDR1 and CDR2 from the germline V gene are GTSNPN and SVGIG (reference sequence). After removal of 2 bases from V and 0 bases from J, the junction contained 4 bases not matched to a gene. The CDR3 loop is CAWSSGVSSYNEQFF. In DNA, the CDR3 is TGTGCCTGGAGTAGCGGGGTGAGCTCCTACAATGAGCAGTTCTTC.

This clone is a singleton in its sample. This chain uses TRBV5-1 with TRBJ2-1, with 8 bases that match TRBD2. J gave up 10 bases and V 4 bases, and 7 bases lay outside the gene matches. This CDR3 comprises 13 residues. The germline gives CDR1 SGHRS, CDR2 YFSETQ. Here the CDR3 reads CASSVSGSREQFF. CDR3 nucleotides: TGCGCCAGCAGCGTAAGCGGGAGTCGCGAGCAGTTCTTC.

The chain recombines TRBV5-1 with TRBJ2-1; TRBD2 matches 11 bases. The germline V gene encodes CDR1 SGHRS and CDR2 YFSETQ. This CDR3 is built from 15 residues. Trimming cost V 6 bases and J 7 bases; bases outside gene matches: 9. The CDR3 DNA reads TGCGCCAGCACCCATAGCGGGGGGGTGGGTAATGAGCAGTTCTTC. Translation: CASTHSGGVGNEQFF.

V is TRBV6-5 and J is TRBJ2-1; 8 nucleotides align to TRBD1. The CDR3 contains 15 residues. J was trimmed by 6 bases and V by 0 bases; bases with no gene match: 4. Germline V gives CDR1 MNHEY, CDR2 SVGAGI. In DNA form, the CDR3 reads TGTGCCAGCAGTTACTCGACACAGGGGGGCAATGAGCAGTTCTTC. This encodes CASSYSTQGGNEQFF.

This sequence joins TRBV6-5 and TRBJ1-2; possible D gene TRBD1, 6 bases. Trimming took off 2 bases at V and 6 bases at J, with 19 bases between the two ends. Germline assignment: CDR1 MNHEY and CDR2 SVGAGI. The CDR3 extends over 16 amino acids. This CDR3 is CASSYHYTQGADGYTF. CDR3 DNA: TGTGCCAGCAGTTACCACTACACACAGGGAGCGGATGGCTACACCTTC.

This clone was counted once. The V gene is TRBV19, the J gene TRBJ1-3, with 8 bases identical to TRBD1. This CDR3 is 14 amino acids long. V gave up 6 bases and J gave up 0 bases; unmatched junction bases: 1. Looked up from germline, CDR1 is LNHDA and CDR2 is SQIVND (reference sequence). The CDR3 sequence is CASSTGGSGNTIYF. The CDR3 nucleotides read TGTGCCAGTAGCACAGGGGGCTCTGGAAACACCATATATTTT.

The chain is built from TRBV5-1 and TRBJ2-7; 8 nucleotides line up with TRBD1. From germline, CDR1 is SGHRS and CDR2 YFSETQ. The CDR3 length is 15 residues. Trimming cost V 3 bases and J 4 bases; bases outside gene matches: 9. CDR3: CASSSRGQGVYEQYF. The CDR3, as DNA: TGCGCCAGCAGCTCGAGAGGACAGGGAGTTTACGAGCAGTACTTC. The complete variable domain, with remaining parts taken from reference TRBV5-1 and TRBJ2-7, reads KAGVTQTPRYLIKTRGQQVTLSCSPISGHRSVSWYQQTPGQGLQFLFEYFSETQRNKGNFPGRFSGRQFSNSRSEMNVSTLELGDSALYLCASSSRGQGVYEQYFGPGTRLTVT.

The V gene is TRBV7-6, the J gene TRBJ1-1; the match to TRBD1 covers 9 bases. V shed 5 bases, J shed 1 base, and the junction held 11 bases outside the gene matches. This CDR3 is built from 17 residues. Germline V lookup: CDR1 SGHVS, CDR2 FNYEAQ. The CDR3 region has the DNA TGTGCCAGCAGCCAATACAGGGGGCGAGTAGAGAACACTGAAGCTTTCTTT. Translated: CASSQYRGRVENTEAFF.

The rearrangement uses TRBV11-2 and TRBJ2-7; perhaps TRBD2 as D (6 bases). The germline V gene encodes CDR1 SGHAT and CDR2 FQNNGV. CDR3 length: 16 amino acids. V gave up 6 bases and J gave up 2 bases, with 20 bases separating them. CDR3 nucleotide sequence: TGTGCCAGCAGTCTAATTTGGTCGGCGGGAACCTACGAGCAGTACTTC. Its translation is CASSLIWSAGTYEQYF.

V is TRBV18 and J is TRBJ1-1, with D possibly being TRBD1 (5 bases). Looked up from germline, CDR1 is KGHSH and CDR2 is LQKENI. The V end lost 2 bases, the J end lost 2 bases, and 12 bases lay between the germline ends. This CDR3 is built from 15 residues. The CDR3 sequence: CASSPKGAENTEAFF. CDR3 nucleotides: TGTGCCAGCTCACCAAAAGGGGCAGAAAACACTGAAGCTTTCTTT. The whole variable domain, filled in from reference TRBV18 and TRBJ1-1, reads NAGVMQNPRHLVRRRGQEARLRCSPMKGHSHVYWYRQLPEEGLKFMVYLQKENIIDESGMPKERFSAEFPKEGPSILRIQQVVRGDSAAYFCASSPKGAENTEAFFGQGTRLTVV.

This clone appeared a single time. This rearrangement joins TRBV10-3 to TRBJ1-2; 8 bases are shared with TRBD1. CDR1 is ENHRY, CDR2 SYGVKD, per germline. Trimming cost V 6 bases and J 6 bases; bases outside gene matches: 15. This CDR3 region has 16 residues. As DNA, the CDR3 is TGTGCCATCAGACCGAACAGGGGGGTATTTGGTAATGGCTACACCTTC. This translates into CAIRPNRGVFGNGYTF.

The V gene is TRBV5-6, the J gene TRBJ1-5, with 7 bases aligning to TRBD1. The germline gives CDR1 SGHDT, CDR2 YYEEEE. Germline trimming cut 4 bases from V and 10 bases from J; bases unmatched to any gene: 11. The CDR3 is 14 residues long. The CDR3 nucleotides are TGTGCCAGCAGCCTAACAGGGGCCGGGTCCCCCCAGCATTTT. Translation gives CASSLTGAGSPQHF.